This TCR beta chain comes out of a study of patients and donors after allogeneic stem cell transplantation. J gave up 2 bases and V 1 base, and 9 bases lay outside the gene matches. Germline assignment: CDR1 SGHTA and CDR2 FQGNSA. This CDR3 spans 17 amino acids. TCRdb called the RT-PCR reads again in MiXCR, with one record for every CDR3 protein. The sample includes about 210,000 distinct CDR3 sequences, around two fifths of them seen just once. In its sample, this clonotype was seen a few times. V usage is TRBV7-2 and J usage is TRBJ1-2; TRBD1 aligns across 8 bases. The sequence came from a human donor who was either an allogeneic HSCT recipient or a stem cell or donor lymphocyte infusion donor (not recorded which). It is not recorded whose cells these are; they may come from a transplant donor. Sequenced input: blood, either unsorted or a sorted T cell fraction (not recorded which). CDR3 protein: CASSLVGQGLLNYGYTF. CDR3 DNA: TGTGCCAGCAGCTTAGTTGGACAGGGCTTACTCAACTATGGCTACACCTTC.